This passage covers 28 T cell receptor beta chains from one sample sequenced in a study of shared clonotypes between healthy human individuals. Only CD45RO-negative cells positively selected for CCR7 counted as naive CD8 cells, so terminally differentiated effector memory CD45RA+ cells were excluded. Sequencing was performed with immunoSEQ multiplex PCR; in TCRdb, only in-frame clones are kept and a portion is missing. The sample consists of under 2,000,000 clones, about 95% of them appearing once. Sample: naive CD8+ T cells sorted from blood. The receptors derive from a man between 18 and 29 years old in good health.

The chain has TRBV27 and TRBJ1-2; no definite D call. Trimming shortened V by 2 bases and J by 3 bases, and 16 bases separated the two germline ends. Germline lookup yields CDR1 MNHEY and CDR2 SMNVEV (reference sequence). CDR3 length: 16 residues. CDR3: CASSLRAEDPYYGYTF. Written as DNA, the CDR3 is TGTGCCAGCAGTTTAAGGGCAGAGGACCCTTACTATGGCTACACCTTC.

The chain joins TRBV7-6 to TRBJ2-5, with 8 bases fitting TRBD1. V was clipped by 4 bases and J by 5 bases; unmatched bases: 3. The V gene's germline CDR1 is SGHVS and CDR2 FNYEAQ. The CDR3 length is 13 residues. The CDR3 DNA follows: TGTGCCAGCAGCTACAGGGGGTACGAGACCCAGTACTTC. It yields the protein CASSYRGYETQYF.

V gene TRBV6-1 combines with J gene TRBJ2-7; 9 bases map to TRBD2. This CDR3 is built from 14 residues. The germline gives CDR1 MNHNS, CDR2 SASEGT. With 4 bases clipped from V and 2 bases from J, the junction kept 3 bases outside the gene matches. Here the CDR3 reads CASSGLADTYEQYF. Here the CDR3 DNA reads TGTGCCAGCAGTGGACTAGCGGATACCTACGAGCAGTACTTC.

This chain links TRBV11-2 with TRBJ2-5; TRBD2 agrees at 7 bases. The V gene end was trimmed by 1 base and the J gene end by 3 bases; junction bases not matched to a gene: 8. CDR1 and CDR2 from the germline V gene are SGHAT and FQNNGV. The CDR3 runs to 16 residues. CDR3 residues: CASSLGEGLAEETQYF. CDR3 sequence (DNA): TGTGCCAGCAGCTTAGGGGAGGGGCTAGCGGAAGAGACCCAGTACTTC.

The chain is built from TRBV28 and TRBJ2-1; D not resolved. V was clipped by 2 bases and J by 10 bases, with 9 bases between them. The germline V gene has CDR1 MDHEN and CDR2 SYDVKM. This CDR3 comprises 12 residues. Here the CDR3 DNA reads TGTGCCAGCAGTTTAGACGCGGACGAGCAGTTCTTC. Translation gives CASSLDADEQFF.

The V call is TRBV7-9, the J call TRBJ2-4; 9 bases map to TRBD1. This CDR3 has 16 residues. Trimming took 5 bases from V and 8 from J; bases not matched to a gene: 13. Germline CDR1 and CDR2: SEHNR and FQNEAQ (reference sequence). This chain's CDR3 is CASSEHLGQGRDIQYF. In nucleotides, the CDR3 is TGTGCCAGCAGCGAACATTTGGGACAGGGACGCGACATTCAGTACTTC.

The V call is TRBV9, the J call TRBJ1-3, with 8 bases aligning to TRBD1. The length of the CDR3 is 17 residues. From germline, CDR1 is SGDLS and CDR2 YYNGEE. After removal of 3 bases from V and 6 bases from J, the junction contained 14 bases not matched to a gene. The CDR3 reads CASSAHGQGLGENTIYF. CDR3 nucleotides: TGTGCCAGCAGCGCCCACGGACAGGGCTTGGGGGAAAACACCATATATTTT.

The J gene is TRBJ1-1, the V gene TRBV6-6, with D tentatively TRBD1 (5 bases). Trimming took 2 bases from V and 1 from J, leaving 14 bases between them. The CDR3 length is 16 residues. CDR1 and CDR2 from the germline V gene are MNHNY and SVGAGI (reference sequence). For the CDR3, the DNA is TGTGCCAGCAGTTACGGCGTCTGGGACGAGAACACTGAAGCTTTCTTT. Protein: CASSYGVWDENTEAFF.

The DNA for the CDR3 is TGCGCCAGCAGCCACGACGGGACAGGGGGAAGCAATGAGCAGTTCTTC. Protein sequence: CASSHDGTGGSNEQFF. The rearrangement links TRBV4-3 to TRBJ2-1; 11 bases are a match to TRBD1. Trimming cost V 3 bases and J 6 bases; bases outside gene matches: 7. The CDR3 runs 16 residues. The germline V gene has CDR1 LGHNA and CDR2 YSLEER.

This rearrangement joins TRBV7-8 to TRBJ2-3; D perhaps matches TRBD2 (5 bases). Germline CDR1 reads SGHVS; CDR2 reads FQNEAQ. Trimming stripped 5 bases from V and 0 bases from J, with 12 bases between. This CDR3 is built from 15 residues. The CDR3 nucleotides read TGTGCCAGCAGCATAGAATGGACTAGCACAGATACGCAGTATTTT. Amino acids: CASSIEWTSTDTQYF.

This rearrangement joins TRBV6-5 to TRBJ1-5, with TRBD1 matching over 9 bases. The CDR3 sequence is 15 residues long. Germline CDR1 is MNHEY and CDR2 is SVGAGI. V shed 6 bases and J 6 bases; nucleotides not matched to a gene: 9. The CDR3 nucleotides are TGTGCCAGCAGGCGACAGGGGGACCCAAGTCAGCCCCAGCATTTT. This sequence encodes CASRRQGDPSQPQHF.

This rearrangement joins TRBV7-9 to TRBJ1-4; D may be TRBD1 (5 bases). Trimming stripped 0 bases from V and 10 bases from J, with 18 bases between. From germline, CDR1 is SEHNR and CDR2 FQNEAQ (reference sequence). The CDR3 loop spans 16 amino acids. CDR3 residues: CASSLAPGPDGGKLFF. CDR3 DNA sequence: TGTGCCAGCAGCTTAGCCCCAGGTCCGGACGGGGGAAAACTGTTTTTT.

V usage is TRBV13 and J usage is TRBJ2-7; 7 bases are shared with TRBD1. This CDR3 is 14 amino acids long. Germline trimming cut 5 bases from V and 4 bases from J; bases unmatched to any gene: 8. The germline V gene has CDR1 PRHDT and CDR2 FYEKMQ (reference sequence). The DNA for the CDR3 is TGTGCCAGCAGCGCCACCGGGACAGCTTACGAGCAGTACTTC. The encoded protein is CASSATGTAYEQYF.

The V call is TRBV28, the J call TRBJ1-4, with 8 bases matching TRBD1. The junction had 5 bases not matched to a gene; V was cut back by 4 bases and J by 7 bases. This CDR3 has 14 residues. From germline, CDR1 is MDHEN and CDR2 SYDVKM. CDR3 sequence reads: CASSYTGGGEKLFF. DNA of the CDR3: TGTGCCAGCAGTTATACAGGGGGGGGTGAAAAACTGTTTTTT.

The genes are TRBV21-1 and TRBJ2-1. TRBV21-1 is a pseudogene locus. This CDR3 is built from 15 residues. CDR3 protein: CASSTGARLYNEQFF. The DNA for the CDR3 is TGTGCCAGCAGCACCGGAGCCAGGCTCTACAATGAGCAGTTCTTC.

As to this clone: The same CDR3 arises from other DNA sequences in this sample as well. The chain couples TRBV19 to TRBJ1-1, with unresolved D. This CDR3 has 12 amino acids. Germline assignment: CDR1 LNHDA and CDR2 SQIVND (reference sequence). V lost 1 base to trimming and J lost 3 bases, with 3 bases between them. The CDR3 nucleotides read TGTGCCAGTAGTATAGCCGACACTGAAGCTTTCTTT. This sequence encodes CASSIADTEAFF.

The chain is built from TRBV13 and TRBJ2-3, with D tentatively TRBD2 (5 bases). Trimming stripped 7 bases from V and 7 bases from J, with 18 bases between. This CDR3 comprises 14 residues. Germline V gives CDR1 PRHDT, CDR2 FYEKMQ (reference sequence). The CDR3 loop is CASNSPPGINTQYF. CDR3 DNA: TGTGCCAGCAACTCACCGCCCGGGATAAATACGCAGTATTTT.

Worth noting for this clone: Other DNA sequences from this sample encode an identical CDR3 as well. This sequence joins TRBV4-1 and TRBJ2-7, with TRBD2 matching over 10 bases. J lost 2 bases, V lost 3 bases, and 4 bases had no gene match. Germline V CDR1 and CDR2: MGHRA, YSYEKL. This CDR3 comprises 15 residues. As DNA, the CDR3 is TGCGCCAGCAGCCACCGACTAGCGGGCACCTACGAGCAGTACTTC. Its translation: CASSHRLAGTYEQYF.

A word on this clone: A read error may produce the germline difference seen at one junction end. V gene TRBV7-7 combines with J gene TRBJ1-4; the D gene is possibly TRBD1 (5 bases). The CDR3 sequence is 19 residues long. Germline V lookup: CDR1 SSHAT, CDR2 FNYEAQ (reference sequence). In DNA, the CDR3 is TGTGCTAGCAGCTTTAGCCCGCAAGCGGGTTTCAAGGGGATTGAAAAACTGTTTTTT. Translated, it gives CASSFSPQAGFKGIEKLFF.

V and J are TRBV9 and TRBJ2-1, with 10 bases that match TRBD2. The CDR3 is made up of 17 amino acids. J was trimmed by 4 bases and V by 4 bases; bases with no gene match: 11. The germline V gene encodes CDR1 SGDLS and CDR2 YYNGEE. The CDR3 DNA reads TGTGCCAGCAGCCCGCGACCCGGACTAGCGGAATACAATGAGCAGTTCTTC. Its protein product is CASSPRPGLAEYNEQFF.

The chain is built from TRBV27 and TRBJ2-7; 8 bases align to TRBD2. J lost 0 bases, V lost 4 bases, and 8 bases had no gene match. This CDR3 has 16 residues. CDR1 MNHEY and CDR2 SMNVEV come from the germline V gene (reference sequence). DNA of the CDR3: TGTGCCAGCAGTTCACCAAGCGGGAGTTTCTCCTACGAGCAGTACTTC. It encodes CASSSPSGSFSYEQYF.

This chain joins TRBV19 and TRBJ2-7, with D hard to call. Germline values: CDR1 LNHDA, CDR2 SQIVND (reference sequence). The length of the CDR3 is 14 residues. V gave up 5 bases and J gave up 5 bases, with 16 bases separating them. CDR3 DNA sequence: TGTGCCAGTAGTGTGGACCTACCCCACCACGAGCAGTACTTC. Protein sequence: CASSVDLPHHEQYF.

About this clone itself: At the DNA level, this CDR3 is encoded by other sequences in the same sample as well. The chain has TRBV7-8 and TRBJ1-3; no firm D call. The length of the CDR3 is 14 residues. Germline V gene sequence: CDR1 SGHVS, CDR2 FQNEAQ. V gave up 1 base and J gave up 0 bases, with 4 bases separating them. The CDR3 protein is CASSLGGSGNTIYF. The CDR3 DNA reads TGTGCCAGCAGCTTAGGGGGCTCTGGAAACACCATATATTTT.

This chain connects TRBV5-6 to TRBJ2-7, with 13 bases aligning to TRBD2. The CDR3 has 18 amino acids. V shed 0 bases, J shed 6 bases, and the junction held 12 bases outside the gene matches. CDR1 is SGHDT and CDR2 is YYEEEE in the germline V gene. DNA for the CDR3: TGTGCCAGCAGCTTGGAAACTAGCGGGGGGGCCCTTCCCTCCGAGCAGTACTTC. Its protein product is CASSLETSGGALPSEQYF.

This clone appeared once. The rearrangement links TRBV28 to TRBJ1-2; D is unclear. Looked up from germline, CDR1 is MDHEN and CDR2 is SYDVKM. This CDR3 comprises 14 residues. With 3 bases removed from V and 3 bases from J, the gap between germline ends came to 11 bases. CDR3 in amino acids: CASSFPEGDYGYTF. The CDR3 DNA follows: TGTGCCAGCAGTTTCCCCGAGGGAGACTATGGCTACACCTTC.

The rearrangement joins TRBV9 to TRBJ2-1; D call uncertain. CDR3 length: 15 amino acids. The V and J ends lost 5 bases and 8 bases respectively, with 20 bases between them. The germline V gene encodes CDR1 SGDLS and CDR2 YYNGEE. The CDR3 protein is CASSLGNPMGDEQFF. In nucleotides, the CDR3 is TGTGCCAGCAGTTTAGGGAATCCTATGGGCGATGAGCAGTTCTTC.

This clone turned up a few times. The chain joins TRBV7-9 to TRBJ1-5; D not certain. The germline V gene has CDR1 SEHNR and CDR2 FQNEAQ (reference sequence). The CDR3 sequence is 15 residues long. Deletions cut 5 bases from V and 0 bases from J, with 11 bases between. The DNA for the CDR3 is TGTGCCAGCAGCACCGGGCCCCTTAGCAATCAGCCCCAGCATTTT. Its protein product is CASSTGPLSNQPQHF.

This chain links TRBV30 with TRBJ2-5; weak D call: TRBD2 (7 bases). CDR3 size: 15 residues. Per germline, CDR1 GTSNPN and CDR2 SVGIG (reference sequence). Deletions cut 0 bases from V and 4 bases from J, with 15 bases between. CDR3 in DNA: TGTGCCTGGAGTGTAGGTGGGGGGGGCCTAGAGACCCAGTACTTC. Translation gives CAWSVGGGGLETQYF.